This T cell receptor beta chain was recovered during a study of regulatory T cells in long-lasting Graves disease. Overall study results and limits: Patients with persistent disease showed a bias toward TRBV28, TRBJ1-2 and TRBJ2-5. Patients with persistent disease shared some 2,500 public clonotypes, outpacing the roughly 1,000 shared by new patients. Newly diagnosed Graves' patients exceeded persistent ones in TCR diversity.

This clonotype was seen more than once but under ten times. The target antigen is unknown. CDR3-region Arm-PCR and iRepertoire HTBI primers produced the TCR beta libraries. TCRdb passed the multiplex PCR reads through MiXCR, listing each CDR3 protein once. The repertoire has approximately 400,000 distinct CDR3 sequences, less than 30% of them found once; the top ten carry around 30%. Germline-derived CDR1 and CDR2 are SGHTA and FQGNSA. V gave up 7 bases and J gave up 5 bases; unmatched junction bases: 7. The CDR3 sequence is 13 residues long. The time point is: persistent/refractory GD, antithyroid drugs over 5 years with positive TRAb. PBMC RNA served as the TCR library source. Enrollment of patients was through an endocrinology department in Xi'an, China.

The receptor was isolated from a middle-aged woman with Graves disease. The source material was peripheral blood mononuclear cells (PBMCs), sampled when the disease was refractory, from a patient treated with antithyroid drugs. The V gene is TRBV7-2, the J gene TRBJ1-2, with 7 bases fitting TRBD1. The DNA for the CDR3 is TGTGCCAGCAACCGAGGGACAGCTTATGGCTACACCTTC. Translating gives CASNRGTAYGYTF.